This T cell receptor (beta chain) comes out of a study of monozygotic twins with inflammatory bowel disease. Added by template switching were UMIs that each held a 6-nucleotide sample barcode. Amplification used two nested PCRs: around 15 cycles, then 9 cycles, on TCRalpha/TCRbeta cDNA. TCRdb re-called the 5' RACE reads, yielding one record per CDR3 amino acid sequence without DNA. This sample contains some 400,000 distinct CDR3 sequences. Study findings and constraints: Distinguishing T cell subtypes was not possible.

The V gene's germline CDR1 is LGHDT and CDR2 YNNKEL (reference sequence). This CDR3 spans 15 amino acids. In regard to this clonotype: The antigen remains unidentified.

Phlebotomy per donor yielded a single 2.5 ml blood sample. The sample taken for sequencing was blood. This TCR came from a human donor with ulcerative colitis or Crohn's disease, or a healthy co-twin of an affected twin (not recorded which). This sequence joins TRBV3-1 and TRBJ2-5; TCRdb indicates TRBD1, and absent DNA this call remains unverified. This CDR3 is CASSRGTGRMETQYF.